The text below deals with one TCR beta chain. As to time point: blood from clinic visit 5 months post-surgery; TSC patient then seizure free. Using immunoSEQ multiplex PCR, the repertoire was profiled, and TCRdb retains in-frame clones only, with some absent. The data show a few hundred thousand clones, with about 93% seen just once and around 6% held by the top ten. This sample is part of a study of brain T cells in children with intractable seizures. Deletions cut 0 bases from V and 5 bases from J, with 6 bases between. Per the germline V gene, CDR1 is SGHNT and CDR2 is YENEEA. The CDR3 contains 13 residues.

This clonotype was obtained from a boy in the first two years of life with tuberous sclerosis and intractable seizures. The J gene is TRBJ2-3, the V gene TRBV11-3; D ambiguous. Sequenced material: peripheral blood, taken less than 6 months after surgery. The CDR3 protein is CASSLDHGDTQYF. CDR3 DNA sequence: TGTGCCAGCAGCTTAGACCACGGAGATACGCAGTATTTT.